These 23 T cell receptor beta chains originate from one sample sequenced in a study of CD8 T cells in Susac syndrome. Random-hexamer reverse transcription was applied to roughly 0.45 to 1 ug RNA. TCRdb passed the immunoSEQ multiplex PCR reads through MiXCR, listing each CDR3 protein once. The repertoire includes about 160,000 distinct CDR3 sequences, 90% to 95% of them detected once, and around 0.13% sits in the top ten. Specimen: CD4+ T cells from PBMCs. These receptor sequences come from a human donor in good health.

This chain links TRBV4-1 with TRBJ1-1; a weak D match, TRBD1 (6 bases). Germline V gene lookup returns CDR1 MGHRA and CDR2 YSYEKL. The CDR3 sequence is 12 residues long. V lost 11 bases, J lost 3 bases, and 13 bases lay in between. The DNA for the CDR3 is TGCGCCTCCTCAGGACAGTACACTGAAGCTTTCTTT. It codes for CASSGQYTEAFF.

This chain uses TRBV3-1 with TRBJ1-5, with a possible D match to TRBD1 (6 bases). The germline V gene has CDR1 LGHDT and CDR2 YNNKEL (reference sequence). The CDR3 has 13 amino acids. V was pared by 4 bases and J by 6 bases, with 10 bases between. In DNA, the CDR3 is TGTGCCAGCAGCCCCGGGGGCCGTCAGCCCCAGCATTTT. As protein: CASSPGGRQPQHF.

The gene calls are TRBV7-9 and TRBJ2-5, with 8 bases aligning to TRBD1. V shed 6 bases, J shed 5 bases, and the junction held 14 bases outside the gene matches. This CDR3 contains 16 residues. The germline V gene encodes CDR1 SEHNR and CDR2 FQNEAQ (reference sequence). In DNA, the CDR3 is TGTGCCAGCAGGCCAAATACCGGGACAGGAGTCGAGACCCAGTACTTC. Amino acids: CASRPNTGTGVETQYF.

Note on this clonotype: The germline gene is not matched at one end of the junction; a read error may be the cause. This chain links TRBV10-3 with TRBJ2-6, with a weak D call TRBD1 (5 bases). The CDR3 is 17 residues long. Germline CDR1 is ENHRY and CDR2 is SYGVKD. CDR3 DNA: TGTGCCATCAGTGATAGTGGGGCGTCCTCTGGGGCCAACGCCCTGACTTTC. Residues: CAISDSGASSGANALTF.

The rearrangement uses TRBV29-1 and TRBJ1-1, with 10 nucleotides matching TRBD1. Germline loops: CDR1 SQVTM, CDR2 ANQGSEA. The CDR3 totals 13 residues. After removal of 6 bases from V and 0 bases from J, the junction contained 1 base not matched to a gene. As DNA, the CDR3 is TGCAGCGTGACAGGGGGCATGAACACTGAAGCTTTCTTT. It translates to CSVTGGMNTEAFF.

This CDR3 reads CATKREGGTEAFF. Written as DNA, the CDR3 is TGTGCCACGAAACGGGAGGGGGGCACTGAAGCTTTCTTT. The chain joins TRBV12-3 or TRBV12-4 to TRBJ1-1; tentatively, D is TRBD1 (6 bases). The CDR3 extends over 13 amino acids. The V end lost 10 bases, the J end lost 4 bases, and 16 bases lay between the germline ends.

This rearrangement joins TRBV5-1 to TRBJ2-1; 8 bases agree with TRBD2. J lost 10 bases, V lost 2 bases, and 17 bases had no gene match. The CDR3 spans 17 residues. Germline CDR1 reads SGHRS; CDR2 reads YFSETQ. This CDR3 reads CASSFPSGLAGPREQFF. In DNA, the CDR3 is TGCGCCAGCAGCTTCCCCTCAGGGCTAGCGGGCCCTAGGGAGCAGTTCTTC.

V gene TRBV2 combines with J gene TRBJ1-5; D is possibly TRBD1 (5 bases). Per the germline V gene, CDR1 is SNHLY and CDR2 is FYNNEI. The CDR3 has 15 amino acids. V lost 3 bases to trimming and J lost 3 bases, with 12 bases between them. In DNA form, the CDR3 reads TGTGCCAGCAGTGATCGGGGCGGTCTCAATCAGCCCCAGCATTTT. It encodes CASSDRGGLNQPQHF.

The chain uses TRBV6-5 and TRBJ2-5; D is possibly TRBD1 or TRBD2 (5 bases each). The CDR3 covers 15 residues. Germline V gene lookup returns CDR1 MNHEY and CDR2 SVGAGI. Trimming removed 10 bases from V and 3 bases from J, with 21 bases in between. The CDR3 DNA sequence: TGTGCCACCCAAGGGCTGGGGACGGCAGAAGAGACCCAGTACTTC. Amino acids: CATQGLGTAEETQYF.

V is TRBV4-1 and J is TRBJ2-1, with D possibly called TRBD1 or TRBD2 (6 bases each). This CDR3 has 17 residues. The germline V and J ends were trimmed by 1 base and 9 bases, with 22 bases remaining between them. CDR1 is MGHRA, CDR2 YSYEKL, per germline. The DNA of the CDR3 is TGCGCCAGCAGCCAAGCCAACATGGGGGGCTCGGTCGGTGAGCAGTTCTTC. Amino acid sequence: CASSQANMGGSVGEQFF.

The J gene is TRBJ2-2, the V gene TRBV5-1; perhaps TRBD2 as D (5 bases). This CDR3 is built from 13 residues. V gave up 4 bases and J gave up 8 bases, with 12 bases separating them. Germline values: CDR1 SGHRS, CDR2 YFSETQ. The CDR3 sequence: CASSNRGGGELFF. CDR3 nucleotide sequence: TGCGCCAGCAGCAATCGAGGAGGAGGGGAGCTGTTTTTT.

CDR3 sequence reads: CASSQSDEGGGGNTEAFF. The CDR3, as DNA: TGCGCCAGCAGTCAATCGGATGAGGGCGGAGGGGGGAACACTGAAGCTTTCTTT. J is TRBJ1-1 and V is TRBV23-1; maybe TRBD1 (6 bases). TRBV23-1 is an open reading frame whose function is uncertain. The ends were cut back, 0 bases at V and 1 base at J, with 18 bases in the middle. The CDR3 has 18 amino acids.

V is TRBV6-1 and J is TRBJ1-2, with D uncertain. The germline gives CDR1 MNHNS, CDR2 SASEGT. V shed 1 base and J shed 0 bases, with 6 bases lying between them. The CDR3 has 14 residues. CDR3 loop: CASSEGPANYGYTF. CDR3 in DNA: TGTGCCAGCAGTGAAGGCCCAGCTAACTATGGCTACACCTTC.

The V and J genes are TRBV5-1 and TRBJ1-6; D perhaps matches TRBD1 (5 bases). Germline CDR1 SGHRS, CDR2 YFSETQ. The CDR3 sequence is 14 residues long. Trimming shortened V by 0 bases and J by 10 bases, and 11 bases separated the two germline ends. CDR3 amino acids: CASSLGDGQSPLHF. The DNA of the CDR3 is TGCGCCAGCAGCTTGGGGGACGGCCAGTCACCCCTCCACTTT.

This sequence joins TRBV6-1 and TRBJ2-6; D gene uncertain. V gave up 2 bases and J gave up 0 bases, with 5 bases separating them. Germline loops: CDR1 MNHNS, CDR2 SASEGT. CDR3 length: 15 residues. CDR3 sequence: CASSESVSGANVLTF. The CDR3 DNA is TGTGCCAGCAGTGAAAGCGTCTCTGGGGCCAACGTCCTGACTTTC.

The chain recombines TRBV2 with TRBJ2-7, with D perhaps TRBD1 or TRBD2 (6 bases each). The CDR3 loop spans 12 amino acids. Deletions cut 6 bases from V and 7 bases from J, with 13 bases between. The V gene's germline CDR1 is SNHLY and CDR2 FYNNEI. The CDR3 loop reads CASRDRGDEQYF. CDR3 in DNA: TGTGCCAGCAGAGATAGGGGGGATGAGCAGTACTTC.

The chain carries TRBV18 and TRBJ2-3; no reliable D call. The CDR3 contains 13 residues. Germline assignment: CDR1 KGHSH and CDR2 LQKENI. V lost 3 bases to trimming and J lost 5 bases, with 9 bases between them. CDR3 residues: CASSPSARDTQYF. CDR3 coding DNA: TGTGCCAGCTCACCCTCCGCCAGAGATACGCAGTATTTT.

The chain has TRBV3-1 and TRBJ1-2, with D perhaps TRBD1 (5 bases). In germline, CDR1 is LGHDT, CDR2 YNNKEL (reference sequence). V was cut by 3 bases and J by 3 bases, with 11 bases left in between. The CDR3 runs to 14 residues. Here the CDR3 DNA reads TGTGCCAGCAGCCAGGGAGCGACAGACTATGGCTACACCTTC. The encoded protein is CASSQGATDYGYTF.

This sequence joins TRBV3-1 and TRBJ1-2, with D possibly being TRBD1 (5 bases). CDR1 is LGHDT, CDR2 YNNKEL, per germline (reference sequence). The CDR3 runs 15 residues. V gave up 1 base and J gave up 8 bases, with 17 bases separating them. The CDR3 here is CASSQGLDGWGGYTF. The CDR3 nucleotides are TGTGCCAGCAGCCAAGGGTTGGACGGGTGGGGCGGCTACACCTTC.

Regarding this clonotype: The junction departs from the called germline gene at one end, perhaps through a read error. The CDR3 spells CASSPLLQGTQYF. The CDR3 bases are TGTGCCAGCAGTCCTCTCTTACAAGGGACCCAGTACTTC. This chain joins TRBV6-6 and TRBJ2-5; D gene ambiguous. The CDR3 is 13 amino acids. Germline loops: CDR1 MNHNY, CDR2 SVGAGI (reference sequence).

The CDR3: CSGRDLRGTEAFF. CDR3 coding DNA: TGCAGCGGACGGGACCTACGGGGCACTGAAGCTTTCTTT. This sequence joins TRBV29-1 and TRBJ1-1, with D tentatively TRBD1 (5 bases). Between the trimmed V and J ends, which lost 7 bases and 4 bases, there was a span of 16 bases. The CDR3 runs 13 residues. Germline assignment: CDR1 SQVTM and CDR2 ANQGSEA.

The J gene is TRBJ2-1, the V gene TRBV3-1; TRBD2 is a possible D gene (5 bases). Trimming removed 3 bases at V and 5 bases at J, with 11 bases between. Germline V gene data show CDR1 as LGHDT and CDR2 as YNNKEL (reference sequence). The CDR3 has 14 amino acids. The CDR3 region is CASSQQLGNNEQFF. In DNA form, the CDR3 reads TGTGCCAGCAGCCAGCAACTAGGGAACAATGAGCAGTTCTTC.

The CDR3 is CASSIEGLSNQPQHF. The CDR3 nucleotides read TGTGCCAGTAGTATAGAGGGCCTGAGCAATCAGCCCCAGCATTTT. This chain links TRBV19 with TRBJ1-5; D remains ambiguous. CDR1 and CDR2 from the germline V gene are LNHDA and SQIVND (reference sequence). The length of the CDR3 is 15 residues. V was cut by 0 bases and J by 1 base, with 7 bases left in between.